The 4 T cell receptor beta chains listed next were all sequenced from one sample in a study of cytomegalovirus exposure and HLA in healthy donors (dated by TCRdb to 2016 to 2017). Libraries were prepared through the immunoSEQ multiplex PCR assay. The multiplex PCR relied on a mix of 60 forward primers for TCR Vbeta segments and 13 reverse primers for TCR Jbeta segments. As stored in TCRdb, this immuneACCESS dataset retains in-frame rearrangements with V and J assigned. A fraction of the clones does not appear; measured against another copy, unresolved V genes explain less than half of the discrepancy, and the remainder lacks a known reason. This sample gives some 150,000 clones in total; about four fifths of them show up just once. The ten largest account for roughly 0.69% of the sample. The material sequenced was PBMCs. The receptors here all came from a woman between 18 and 29 years old in good health and CMV-seronegative.

This clone has more than one count but fewer than ten. CDR3 sequence: CASSSGGGTDTQYF. In nucleotides, the CDR3 is TGTGCCAGCAGTTCCGGGGGAGGCACAGATACGCAGTATTTT. V and J are TRBV6-5 and TRBJ2-3; D is perhaps TRBD2 (6 bases). The V and J ends lost 4 bases and 1 base respectively, with 9 bases between them. CDR3 length: 14 amino acids. Germline loops: CDR1 MNHEY, CDR2 SVGAGI.

The rearrangement joins TRBV13 to TRBJ1-2, with 9 bases identical to TRBD1. Trimming took 5 bases from V and 6 from J; bases not matched to a gene: 7. Germline values: CDR1 PRHDT, CDR2 FYEKMQ (reference sequence). The CDR3 totals 14 residues. CDR3: CASSLEQGADGYTF. The CDR3 DNA is TGTGCCAGCAGCCTTGAACAGGGGGCTGATGGCTACACCTTC. Based on the CDR3 plus reference TRBV13 and TRBJ1-2, the full variable domain is AAGVIQSPRHLIKEKRETATLKCYPIPRHDTVYWYQQGPGQDPQFLISFYEKMQSDKGSIPDRFSAQQFSDYHSELNMSSLELGDSALYFCASSLEQGADGYTFGSGTRLTVV.

The V call is TRBV27, the J call TRBJ1-5, with D unresolved. With 3 bases removed from V and 3 bases from J, the gap between germline ends came to 9 bases. Germline V gives CDR1 MNHEY, CDR2 SMNVEV (reference sequence). CDR3 size: 14 residues. The CDR3 reads CASSFLGTNQPQHF. The CDR3 DNA follows: TGTGCCAGCAGTTTTCTGGGCACCAATCAGCCCCAGCATTTT.

A single count supports this clone. The chain uses TRBV14 and TRBJ1-1; D is unclear. The CDR3 extends over 15 amino acids. From germline, CDR1 is SGHDN and CDR2 FVKESK. Trimming pared 5 bases from V and 1 base from J, leaving 14 bases between. The CDR3 sequence is CASSYQRVPNTEAFF. The DNA for the CDR3 is TGTGCCAGCAGCTATCAGCGGGTTCCGAACACTGAAGCTTTCTTT.